This is a list of T cell receptor beta chains from one sample in a study of CD8 T cells in ankylosing spondylitis. Each CDR3 protein is one row after TCRdb ran MiXCR on the 5' RACE reads. The repertoire holds 500,000 to 550,000 distinct CDR3 sequences, with approximately 11% as singletons. The source material was blood, either unsorted or a sorted T cell fraction (not recorded which). Every receptor here comes from a male donor with ankylosing spondylitis. Both conserved end residues are trimmed from each CDR3. The order of the fields is V gene, CDR3 protein.

TRBV28,ASRIDRGRRETQY
TRBV6-5,ASSYRGTPHTGELF
TRBV6-1,ASSPGGGRGQPQH
TRBV7-2,ASSKQPGTSGYNEQF
TRBV15,ATSRSPGTSGGGYT
TRBV24-1,ATSDSGRTEAF
TRBV25-1,ASSEWEAGYGYT
TRBV7-2,ASSRGYSGEDTQY
TRBV15,ATSRDYYTDPYEQY
TRBV4-1,ASSRGGNTGELF
TRBV24-1,ATSSTTGTTDTQY
TRBV12-3/TRBV12-4,ASSPGAGGEKLF
TRBV7-6,ASSFSYYQEGETQY
TRBV19,ASSIGAGDSPLH
TRBV20-1,SVERNSNQPQH
TRBV20-1,SARAGTGGGYT
TRBV2,ASSVYSEAVDEQF
TRBV9,ASSVLGSSYNEQF
TRBV13,ASSGRLSRDTQY
TRBV20-1,SAELAVGGPPYEQY
TRBV24-1,ATSDLDRANTGELF
TRBV5-1,ASSTGQNRDLRTSTDTQY
TRBV6-1,ASSGTGSSGANVLT
TRBV21-1,ASSKALGQGTDTQY
TRBV7-9,ASSQPAGVGEQF